The rows below give T cell receptor beta chains drawn from one sample of a study of blood T cell repertoires in COVID-19. Data came from immunoSEQ multiplex PCR; TCRdb stores just in-frame clones and leaves some out. Here the sample spans approximately 33,000 clones, 70% to 90% being singletons. Sequencing was done on a sample of peripheral blood. These receptors originate from a man aged 55 to 69 with COVID-19, enrolled during active disease. Each CDR3 is given with its conserved first and last residue. A D gene is named only where the DNA matches it firmly. The size entry is marked missing in some rows and otherwise reads once, few, many or a size class.

TRBD2,TRBJ2-1,TRBV4-3,-,CASSQERRLAGVNEQFF,TGCGCCAGCAGCCAAGAGCGTCGACTAGCGGGAGTCAATGAGCAGTTCTTC
-,TRBJ1-2,TRBV30,-,CAWAPGGYYGYTF,TGTGCCTGGGCCCCGGGTGGGTACTATGGCTACACCTTC
TRBD1,TRBJ1-4,TRBV9,-,CASSSDRDLDATNEKLFF,TGTGCCAGCAGCTCCGACAGGGACCTCGACGCAACTAATGAAAAACTGTTTTTT
TRBD2,TRBJ2-2,TRBV6-1,-,CASSAASGPTGELFF,TGTGCCAGCAGTGCAGCTAGCGGGCCCACCGGGGAGCTGTTTTTT
-,TRBJ1-4,TRBV6-6,-,CASTSLGGATNEKLFF,TGTGCCAGCACCTCCCTCGGGGGTGCAACTAATGAAAAACTGTTTTTT
-,TRBJ1-5,TRBV2,-,CASSITGTTDQPQHF,TGTGCCAGCAGTATAACAGGGACTACCGATCAGCCCCAGCATTTT
TRBD2,TRBJ2-7,TRBV10-1,-,CASSETGLAGVYEQYF,TGCGCCAGCAGTGAGACGGGACTAGCGGGAGTCTACGAGCAGTACTTC
TRBD1,TRBJ2-2,TRBV27,-,CASSVRQGATGELFF,TGTGCCAGCAGTGTCCGACAGGGAGCCACCGGGGAGCTGTTTTTT
-,TRBJ2-4,TRBV6-5,-,CASTPQGINIQYF,TGTGCCAGCACTCCCCAGGGTATAAACATTCAGTACTTC
-,TRBJ1-4,TRBV11-2,-,CAGALATNEKLFF,TGTGCGGGGGCGTTAGCAACTAATGAAAAACTGTTTTTT
TRBD2,TRBJ2-1,TRBV24-1,-,CATSDLNGRGSSYNEQFF,TGTGCCACCAGTGATTTGAATGGGCGGGGGTCTTCCTACAATGAGCAGTTCTTC
-,TRBJ1-5,TRBV2,-,CASSTGPSNQPQHF,TGTGCCAGCAGCACAGGTCCTAGCAATCAGCCCCAGCATTTT
TRBD1,TRBJ2-1,TRBV5-1,once,CASSSGQVRNEQFF,TGCGCCAGCAGCTCAGGACAGGTACGCAATGAGCAGTTCTTC
-,TRBJ2-1,TRBV21-1,-,CASSKEAECSYNEQFF,TGTGCCAGCAGCAAAGAGGCGGAGTGCTCCTACAATGAGCAGTTCTTC
TRBD1,TRBJ2-5,TRBV15,-,CATSRDRGETQYF,TGTGCCACCAGCAGAGACAGGGGGGAGACCCAGTACTTC
-,TRBJ1-3,TRBV6-1,-,CASSEALPAGNTIYF,TGTGCCAGCAGTGAAGCGCTACCGGCTGGAAACACCATATATTTT